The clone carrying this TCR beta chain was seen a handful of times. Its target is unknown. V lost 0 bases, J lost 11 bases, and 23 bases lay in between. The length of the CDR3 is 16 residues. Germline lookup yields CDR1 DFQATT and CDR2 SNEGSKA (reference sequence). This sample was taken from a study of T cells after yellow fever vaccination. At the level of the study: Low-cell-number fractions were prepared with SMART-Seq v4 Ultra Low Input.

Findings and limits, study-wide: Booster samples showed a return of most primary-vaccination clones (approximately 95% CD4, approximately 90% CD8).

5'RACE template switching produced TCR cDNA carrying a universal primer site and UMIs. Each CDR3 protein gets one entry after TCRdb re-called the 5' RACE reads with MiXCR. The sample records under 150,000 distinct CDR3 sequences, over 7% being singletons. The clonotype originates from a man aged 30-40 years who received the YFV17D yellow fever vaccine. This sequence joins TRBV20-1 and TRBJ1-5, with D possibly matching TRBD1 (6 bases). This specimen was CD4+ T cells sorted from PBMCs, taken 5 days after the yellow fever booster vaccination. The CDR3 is CSARDPGYRAGGTQHF. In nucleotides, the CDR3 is TGCAGTGCTAGAGACCCAGGCTACAGGGCCGGAGGGACCCAGCATTTT.